This T cell receptor beta chain is drawn from a study of T cells in Graves' hyperthyroidism and ophthalmopathy. Germline lookup yields CDR1 SNHLY and CDR2 FYNNEI. The CDR3 spans 14 residues. V shed 3 bases and J shed 4 bases, with 10 bases lying between them. This clonotype was observed once. The CDR3 regions of TCR beta were amplified from RNA transcripts. The study used the HTBI primer set for a first-round RT-PCR of the TCR CDR3. MiXCR was run by TCRdb on the multiplex PCR reads, yielding one entry per CDR3 protein. The sample lists more than 55,000 distinct CDR3 sequences; around 50% were seen once.

The chain has TRBV2 and TRBJ2-1; a possible D gene is TRBD1 (6 bases). The receptor's source is a woman aged 55-75 years with Graves' ophthalmopathy. The sample consisted of blood. The CDR3 DNA reads TGTGCCAGCAGTGAGGGACAAGAATACAATGAGCAGTTCTTC. Protein: CASSEGQEYNEQFF.